This entry is about one T cell receptor (beta chain). Relative to the germline gene, one junction end is altered; a read error may explain this. As it was prepared, the TCRbeta library received unique molecular identifiers. MiXCR, run by TCRdb on the PCR reads, gives a single entry per CDR3 protein. The sample has 150,000 to 200,000 distinct CDR3 sequences; around 7% are singletons. CDR3 length: 14 amino acids. Germline values: CDR1 LGHDT, CDR2 YNNKEL (reference sequence). The data originate from a study of T-cell reconstitution after alpha-beta-depleted transplantation in children. The sequence was obtained from a human donor who donated a stem cell graft to a child with Wiskott-Aldrich syndrome. The chain uses TRBV3-1 and TRBJ2-2; 9 bases match TRBD1. This specimen was PBMCs from the stem cell graft donor, taken from the stem cell graft. The CDR3: CAGSHRQGAGELFF. The CDR3 coding sequence is TGTGCCGGCAGCCATAGACAGGGGGCCGGGGAGCTGTTTTTT.